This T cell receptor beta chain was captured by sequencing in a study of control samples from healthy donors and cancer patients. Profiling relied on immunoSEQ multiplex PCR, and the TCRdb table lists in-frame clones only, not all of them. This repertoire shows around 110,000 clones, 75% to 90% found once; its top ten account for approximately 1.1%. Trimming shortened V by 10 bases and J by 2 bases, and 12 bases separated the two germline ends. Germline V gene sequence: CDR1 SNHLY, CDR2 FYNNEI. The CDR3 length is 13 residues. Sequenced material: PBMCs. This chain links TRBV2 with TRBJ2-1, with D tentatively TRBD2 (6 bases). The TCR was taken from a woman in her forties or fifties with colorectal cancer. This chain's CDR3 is CAIRGSPYNEQFF. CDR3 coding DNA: TGTGCCATTCGGGGGTCTCCCTACAATGAGCAGTTCTTC.